These 24 T cell receptor beta chains came from one sample sequenced in a study of CD8+ T cells in alopecia areata. RNA, once extracted, was reverse transcribed into cDNA for use as the sequencing template. Profiled with immunoSEQ multiplex PCR; TCRdb holds only in-frame clones, not every one. This table has 100,000 to 130,000 clones, about 50% appearing once. Sequencing was carried out using NKG2D-low CD8+ T cells sorted from blood. The source is a human donor with alopecia areata.

This clone was seen only once. This chain joins TRBV23-1 and TRBJ2-1; TRBD2 matches at 10 bases. TRBV23-1 is recorded as an ORF, its role being uncertain. This CDR3 spans 14 amino acids. The junction had 5 bases not matched to a gene; V was cut back by 4 bases and J by 8 bases. This CDR3 reads CASSRASGRDEQFF. The DNA of the CDR3 is TGCGCCAGCAGTCGCGCTAGCGGGAGAGATGAGCAGTTCTTC.

This chain connects TRBV29-1 to TRBJ2-5; either TRBD1 or TRBD2 may fit D (5 bases each). Germline assignment: CDR1 SQVTM and CDR2 ANQGSEA. Trimming stripped 3 bases from V and 14 bases from J, with 16 bases between. This CDR3 spans 11 amino acids. The CDR3 loop is CSVEQLGALYF. CDR3 DNA sequence: TGCAGCGTTGAGCAGCTCGGGGCGCTATACTTC. Full variable domain (remainder filled in from reference TRBV29-1 and TRBJ2-5): SAVISQKPSRDICQRGTSLTIQCQVDSQVTMMFWYRQQPGQSLTLIATANQGSEATYESGFVIDKFPISRPNLTFSTLTVSNMSPEDSSIYLCSVEQLGALYFGPGTRLLVL.

This clone has more than one count but fewer than ten. The V call is TRBV4-1, the J call TRBJ1-1, with D unresolved. The CDR3 loop spans 15 amino acids. V was cut by 3 bases and J by 7 bases, with 18 bases left in between. The germline V gene encodes CDR1 MGHRA and CDR2 YSYEKL. Here the CDR3 reads CASSQEAPLVDEAFF. The CDR3 DNA sequence: TGCGCCAGCAGCCAGGAGGCGCCCCTTGTCGATGAAGCTTTCTTT.

This clone was seen once. The genes are TRBV6-1 and TRBJ2-7; D tentatively reads TRBD1 or TRBD2 (5 bases each). The CDR3 has 15 residues. Germline assignment: CDR1 MNHNS and CDR2 SASEGT. With 0 bases removed from V and 4 bases from J, the gap between germline ends came to 13 bases. CDR3 sequence reads: CASSEARAGRYEQYF. The CDR3, as DNA: TGTGCCAGCAGTGAAGCGCGGGCAGGGCGGTACGAGCAGTACTTC.

This clone has a handful of counts. DNA for the CDR3: TGTGCCAGCAGCTTACTAAGGGGGGAGCTGTTTTTT. Protein product: CASSLLRGELFF. This chain links TRBV7-6 with TRBJ2-2, with D hard to call. CDR3 length equals 12 residues. The germline gives CDR1 SGHVS, CDR2 FNYEAQ. Deletions cut 2 bases from V and 8 bases from J, with 6 bases between.

This clone was recorded once. The chain links TRBV4-1 to TRBJ2-3; D unresolved. Trimming took off 0 bases at V and 4 bases at J, with 11 bases between the two ends. The CDR3 has 15 amino acids. Per the germline V gene, CDR1 is MGHRA and CDR2 is YSYEKL. In DNA form, the CDR3 reads TGCGCCAGCAGCCAAGAAGAAAATCTAGCAGATACGCAGTATTTT. Protein product: CASSQEENLADTQYF.

This clone appeared once. The chain has TRBV27 and TRBJ1-1; unclear D gene. CDR3 length: 16 residues. Germline CDR1 reads MNHEY; CDR2 reads SMNVEV (reference sequence). V lost 3 bases and J lost 5, with 19 bases in between. CDR3 coding DNA: TGTGCCAGCAGTTTGGCCCCGGGTCCTCGAGGGACTGAAGCTTTCTTT. Translating it yields CASSLAPGPRGTEAFF.

The CDR3 DNA follows: TGTGCCAGCAGCGGACAGGGGTATTCCACGGACACCATATATTTT. The encoded protein is CASSGQGYSTDTIYF. The chain recombines TRBV28 with TRBJ1-3, with 9 bases matching TRBD1. Germline lookup yields CDR1 MDHEN and CDR2 SYDVKM. This CDR3 region has 15 residues. The junction had 11 bases not matched to a gene; V was cut back by 6 bases and J by 8 bases.

The gene calls are TRBV10-3 and TRBJ1-2, with unresolved D. From germline, CDR1 is ENHRY and CDR2 SYGVKD. The CDR3 extends over 13 amino acids. Between the trimmed V and J ends, which lost 2 bases and 6 bases, there was a span of 10 bases. The CDR3 DNA reads TGTGCCATCAGTGAGATAAGCAACGATGGCTACACCTTC. It codes for CAISEISNDGYTF.

The rearrangement uses TRBV7-9 and TRBJ2-2, with D maybe TRBD2 (6 bases). Germline loops: CDR1 SEHNR, CDR2 FQNEAQ (reference sequence). V dropped 11 bases and J dropped 4 bases, with 23 bases sitting between them. The CDR3 is 16 residues long. In DNA, the CDR3 is TGTGCCCAGCATCTGCTGGGGGGAGCTGTCACCGGGGAGCTGTTTTTT. This translates into CAQHLLGGAVTGELFF.

This chain joins TRBV7-2 and TRBJ2-7; D is ambiguous. Germline values: CDR1 SGHTA, CDR2 FQGNSA. This CDR3 contains 16 residues. V was pared by 6 bases and J by 1 base, with 19 bases between. Here the CDR3 DNA reads TGTGCCAGCAGTCCGACTTTGACGGAGACTTCCTACGAGCAGTACTTC. Translated, it gives CASSPTLTETSYEQYF.

This rearrangement joins TRBV28 to TRBJ2-4, with D perhaps being TRBD1 or TRBD2 (5 bases each). The CDR3 consists of 12 residues. V lost 1 base to trimming and J lost 15 bases, with 13 bases between them. Germline values: CDR1 MDHEN, CDR2 SYDVKM. The chain's CDR3 is CASSLSRDRPYF. In DNA, the CDR3 is TGTGCCAGCAGTTTATCCCGGGACCGGCCGTACTTC.

This chain links TRBV27 with TRBJ2-7; the match to TRBD1 covers 7 bases. V was pared by 5 bases and J by 6 bases, with 16 bases of the junction left unmatched. The CDR3 is made up of 16 amino acids. Germline V gene lookup returns CDR1 MNHEY and CDR2 SMNVEV (reference sequence). The CDR3 bases are TGTGCCAGCAGTCCCGGGACAGTTAATTGGGCGGGCGAGCAGTACTTC. It codes for CASSPGTVNWAGEQYF.

V gene TRBV7-6 combines with J gene TRBJ2-1; D gene uncertain. V lost 1 base and J lost 6, with 4 bases in between. The CDR3 consists of 12 residues. The germline V gene has CDR1 SGHVS and CDR2 FNYEAQ. The CDR3, as DNA: TGTGCCAGCAGCTTAGTAGCCAATGAGCAGTTCTTC. Encoded protein: CASSLVANEQFF.

A note on this clone: Distinct nucleotide sequences in the sample also encode this CDR3. The rearrangement uses TRBV20-1 and TRBJ2-7; the D gene is possibly TRBD2 (6 bases). This CDR3 region has 11 residues. V was trimmed by 2 bases and J by 4 bases, leaving 6 bases between them. From germline, CDR1 is DFQATT and CDR2 SNEGSKA (reference sequence). CDR3 coding DNA: TGCAGTGCTAGACGGGGGTACGAGCAGTACTTC. This encodes CSARRGYEQYF.

This clone is a singleton in its sample. One end of the junction fails to match germline, which may point to a read error. V gene TRBV13 combines with J gene TRBJ2-1, with D possibly being TRBD2 (6 bases). CDR1 and CDR2 from the germline V gene are PRHDT and FYEKMQ (reference sequence). This CDR3 is 12 amino acids long. This CDR3 is CASSSSGGPPLF. CDR3 bases: TGTGCCAGCAGCTCATCAGGAGGGCCCCCGCTCTTC.

V gene TRBV27 combines with J gene TRBJ2-3, with D hard to call. The CDR3 extends over 14 amino acids. CDR1 and CDR2 from the germline V gene are MNHEY and SMNVEV (reference sequence). V dropped 5 bases and J dropped 2 bases, with 11 bases sitting between them. CDR3 nucleotides: TGTGCCAGCAGTCTATACCCCCCCACAGATACGCAGTATTTT. Translated, it gives CASSLYPPTDTQYF.

The rearrangement uses TRBV10-3 and TRBJ2-2; D possibly corresponds to TRBD1 (5 bases). CDR1 and CDR2 (germline): ENHRY, SYGVKD. The CDR3 spans 16 residues. The V and J ends lost 0 bases and 5 bases respectively, with 13 bases between them. The CDR3 nucleotides read TGTGCCATCAGTGAGTCGGGGCCCCAGCAAACCGGGGAGCTGTTTTTT. It translates to CAISESGPQQTGELFF.

V and J are TRBV7-3 and TRBJ2-3, with D tentatively TRBD1 or TRBD2 (6 bases each). The CDR3 has 12 residues. Germline lookup yields CDR1 SGHTA and CDR2 FQGTGA. V was trimmed by 5 bases and J by 10 bases, leaving 13 bases between them. Written as DNA, the CDR3 is TGTGCCAGCAGCCCAGAGGGGGGTGCGCAGTATTTT. Residues: CASSPEGGAQYF. Full variable domain (outside the CDR3, taken from reference TRBV7-3 and TRBJ2-3): GAGVSQTPSNKVTEKGKYVELRCDPISGHTALYWYRQSLGQGPEFLIYFQGTGAADDSGLPNDRFFAVRPEGSVSTLKIQRTERGDSAVYLCASSPEGGAQYFGPGTRLTVL.

This clone has just one count. The chain couples TRBV10-3 to TRBJ2-1; D ambiguous. The CDR3 has 11 residues. Between the trimmed V and J ends, which lost 2 bases and 7 bases, there was a span of 3 bases. Germline V CDR1 and CDR2: ENHRY, SYGVKD. The CDR3 reads CAISEPNEQFF. The CDR3 coding sequence is TGTGCCATCAGTGAGCCGAATGAGCAGTTCTTC.

This clone is a singleton in its sample. The genes are TRBV16 and TRBJ1-1, with TRBD1 matching over 7 bases. Germline values: CDR1 KGHSY, CDR2 FQNENV. There are 14 residues in the CDR3. V lost 4 bases, J lost 4 bases, and 6 bases stayed unmatched. The CDR3 here is CASSRGQSGTEAFF. DNA of the CDR3: TGTGCCAGCAGCCGGGGACAGTCGGGCACTGAAGCTTTCTTT.

V and J are TRBV5-1 and TRBJ2-7; D not resolved. The CDR3 is 17 amino acids. The germline gives CDR1 SGHRS, CDR2 YFSETQ. V lost 1 base to trimming and J lost 2 bases, with 19 bases between them. The CDR3 protein is CASSLWLGWLATYEQYF. CDR3 coding DNA: TGCGCCAGCAGCTTGTGGTTGGGGTGGTTAGCTACCTACGAGCAGTACTTC. Supplemented by reference TRBV5-1 and TRBJ2-7, the full variable domain reads KAGVTQTPRYLIKTRGQQVTLSCSPISGHRSVSWYQQTPGQGLQFLFEYFSETQRNKGNFPGRFSGRQFSNSRSEMNVSTLELGDSALYLCASSLWLGWLATYEQYFGPGTRLTVT.

The J gene is TRBJ2-5, the V gene TRBV10-2, with D uncertain. Trimming shortened V by 6 bases and J by 5 bases, and 10 bases separated the two germline ends. Looked up from germline, CDR1 is WSHSY and CDR2 is SAAADI. The CDR3 contains 12 residues. CDR3 region: CASSLVGETQYF. The CDR3 coding sequence is TGCGCCAGCAGCCTAGTGGGGGAGACCCAGTACTTC.

J is TRBJ2-2 and V is TRBV28; TRBD1 might be the D (5 bases). The CDR3 totals 15 residues. The V gene lost 6 bases and the J gene lost 2 bases, with 13 bases spanning the gap. CDR1 MDHEN and CDR2 SYDVKM come from the germline V gene. CDR3 amino acids: CASSLTAGNTGELFF. The CDR3, as DNA: TGTGCCAGCAGCCTGACAGCCGGTAACACCGGGGAGCTGTTTTTT.